This T cell receptor (beta chain) appears in the sequencing data of a study of blood T cell repertoires in COVID-19. About the research overall: Collection of acute and convalescent COVID-19 samples took place in the United States, Italy and Spain. The cDNA or gDNA used as material had been derived from T cells, B-cell-depleted T cells, or PBMCs.

Trimming cost V 8 bases and J 5 bases; bases outside gene matches: 4. The germline CDR1 and CDR2 sequences are MNHNY and SVGAGI (reference sequence). The CDR3 runs to 12 residues. Notes on this clone: The identical CDR3 is also encoded by other nucleotide sequences in the sample.

Original processing notes: Nucleated cell number was recorded as an estimate derived from reference gene primer amplification. The data were produced by immunoSEQ multiplex PCR, yet TCRdb's version contains in-frame clones alone and is incomplete. The V and J calls and clone size come from that table; D and trimming were worked out from the DNA. This sample carries roughly 220,000 clones, 70% to 90% of them seen once, and the ten largest clones take 3.5% to 5.5%. The J gene is TRBJ2-5, the V gene TRBV6-6; 8 nucleotides line up with TRBD2. The sample was PBMCs or T cells enriched from blood (not recorded which). The source is a young man with acute COVID-19. The CDR3 is CASSPGGETQYF. CDR3 bases: TGTGCCAGCTCACCGGGAGGGGAGACCCAGTACTTC.